This T cell receptor (beta chain) was captured by sequencing in a study of blood T cell repertoires in COVID-19. Study summary: Acute-phase and convalescent COVID-19 samples originated in the United States, Italy and Spain. Sample material is recorded as cDNA or gDNA derived from T cells, B-cell-depleted T cells, or PBMCs.

Authors' processing steps: Amplification from reference gene primers served as the basis for estimated nucleated cell counts. Assay used: immunoSEQ multiplex PCR; TCRdb lists only in-frame clones, some missing. From that table come the V and J calls and clone size; the DNA was used to work out D and trimming. Here the sample spans some 110,000 clones, 81% being singletons. CDR1 and CDR2 from the germline V gene are KGHSH and LQKENI. Deletions cut 2 bases from V and 8 bases from J, with 15 bases between. The length of the CDR3 is 14 residues. The specimen was peripheral blood. The TCR sequence derives from an elderly man with acute or convalescent COVID-19. The chain recombines TRBV18 with TRBJ1-2; D gene ambiguous. The CDR3 reads CASSPLEGIGGYTF. The CDR3 nucleotides read TGTGCCAGCTCACCATTGGAGGGAATTGGCGGCTACACCTTC.